This TCR beta chain was retrieved from a study of OX40 agonist ivuxolimab in advanced cancers. Whole-study context: Hepatocellular carcinoma, melanoma, renal cell or head and neck cancer was diagnosed in the dose-escalation patients.

This clone has a single count. Sequencing was performed with immunoSEQ multiplex PCR; in TCRdb, only in-frame clones are kept and a portion is missing. The sample carries 55,000 to 70,000 clones, roughly 80% recorded once. Germline V CDR1 and CDR2: LNHDA, SQIVND (reference sequence). Trimming removed 2 bases at V and 0 bases at J, with 8 bases between. The CDR3 is made up of 14 amino acids. This clonotype was sampled from an adult with an advanced solid tumor such as melanoma, head and neck, liver or kidney cancer. This material consisted of CD4+ or CD8+ T cells sorted from blood, taken in a trial of the OX40 agonist ivuxolimab. The gene calls are TRBV19 and TRBJ2-7, with D possibly matching TRBD1 (6 bases). In DNA, the CDR3 is TGTGCCAGTAGTATACAGGGGTCCTCCTACGAGCAGTACTTC. It translates to CASSIQGSSYEQYF.